The sequence of this T cell receptor (beta chain) was determined in a study of blood T cell repertoires in COVID-19. Per the original data handling: Amplification of reference gene primers provided the estimated nucleated cell counts. Here immunoSEQ multiplex PCR was the method, and the copy in TCRdb shows in-frame clones only, minus some. That table furnishes V, J and clone size, whereas the DNA furnished D and trimming. Of tens of thousands of clones listed, about 88% are singletons. This clone was seen once. This receptor was identified in a human donor in a cohort sampled during active COVID-19. Sequenced input: peripheral blood.

As DNA, the CDR3 is TGCGCCAGCAGCCAAATCCTTCACAGGGATTCCCTAGAGACCCAGTACTTC. Translated, it gives CASSQILHRDSLETQYF. The V and J genes are TRBV4-1 and TRBJ2-5; D may be TRBD1 (6 bases). The germline V gene has CDR1 MGHRA and CDR2 YSYEKL. V lost 2 bases to trimming and J lost 4 bases, with 20 bases between them. The CDR3 contains 17 residues.